These T cell receptor beta chains were read from a single sample in a study of blood T cells in healthy people across ages. TCRdb recomputed calls from the 5' RACE reads with MiXCR, one row per CDR3 protein. The top ten hold under 8.5% of the sample, which has over 1,200,000 distinct CDR3 sequences, approximately 59% seen once. The sequencing sample was made of blood. All receptors come from a man aged 18 to 30 in good health. Both conserved end residues are part of each CDR3. The order of the fields is CDR3 protein, CDR3 DNA, D gene, clone size, V gene, J gene. The D gene is left open where the match is weak. The size entry is marked missing in some rows and otherwise reads once, few, many or a size class.

CDR3aa: CASSYRDGHNEQYF; CDR3nt: TGTGCCAGCAGTTACCGGGACGGACACAATGAGCAGTACTTC; d_gene: NA; abundance: NA; v_gene: TRBV6-5; j_gene: TRBJ2-7
CDR3aa: CASSDGSGAAYEQYF; CDR3nt: TGTGCCAGCAGTGACGGTTCAGGAGCCGCCTACGAGCAGTACTTC; d_gene: NA; abundance: NA; v_gene: TRBV25-1; j_gene: TRBJ2-7
CDR3aa: CASSLLDTDQPQHF; CDR3nt: TGTGCCAGCAGCTTACTCGACACGGATCAGCCCCAGCATTTT; d_gene: NA; abundance: many; v_gene: TRBV7-8; j_gene: TRBJ1-5
CDR3aa: CASSLTSGGDSSYEQYF; CDR3nt: TGTGCCAGCAGCTTGACTAGCGGGGGCGATAGCTCCTACGAGCAGTACTTC; d_gene: TRBD2; abundance: few; v_gene: TRBV7-9; j_gene: TRBJ2-7
CDR3aa: CSAPGALNEKLFF; CDR3nt: TGCAGTGCCCCCGGTGCCCTTAATGAAAAACTGTTTTTT; d_gene: NA; abundance: few; v_gene: TRBV20-1; j_gene: TRBJ1-4
CDR3aa: CASSQEVGHYNEQFF; CDR3nt: TGTGCCAGCAGCCAAGAGGTGGGACATTACAATGAGCAGTTCTTC; d_gene: NA; abundance: NA; v_gene: TRBV4-2; j_gene: TRBJ2-1
CDR3aa: CASSSGTGRLPNIQYF; CDR3nt: TGTGCCAGCAGCTCCGGGACAGGACGCCTCCCAAACATTCAGTACTTC; d_gene: TRBD1; abundance: NA; v_gene: TRBV7-2; j_gene: TRBJ2-4
CDR3aa: CTSSRGGPGASNYGYTF; CDR3nt: TGTACCAGCAGTCGGGGGGGGCCTGGCGCCTCTAACTATGGCTACACCTTC; d_gene: NA; abundance: NA; v_gene: TRBV6-1; j_gene: TRBJ1-2
CDR3aa: CASSWQGGEQYF; CDR3nt: TGTGCCAGCAGCTGGCAGGGTGGCGAGCAGTACTTC; d_gene: NA; abundance: NA; v_gene: TRBV7-2; j_gene: TRBJ2-7
CDR3aa: CASSLGQVNKNIQYF; CDR3nt: TGTGCCAGCAGCTTAGGACAGGTCAACAAAAACATTCAGTACTTC; d_gene: NA; abundance: NA; v_gene: TRBV7-9; j_gene: TRBJ2-4
CDR3aa: CASSLLRTSEITDTQYF; CDR3nt: TGCGCCAGCAGCCTCCTCCGGACTAGCGAAATCACAGATACGCAGTATTTT; d_gene: TRBD2; abundance: NA; v_gene: TRBV4-1; j_gene: TRBJ2-3
CDR3aa: CSTLGGEQGTDTQYF; CDR3nt: TGCAGCACCCTCGGGGGGGAACAGGGCACAGATACGCAGTATTTT; d_gene: TRBD2; abundance: NA; v_gene: TRBV29-1; j_gene: TRBJ2-3
CDR3aa: CASLPVGYNEQFF; CDR3nt: TGTGCCAGCCTCCCCGTAGGGTACAATGAGCAGTTCTTC; d_gene: NA; abundance: few; v_gene: TRBV6-1; j_gene: TRBJ2-1
CDR3aa: CASGEIPTEAFF; CDR3nt: TGTGCCAGCGGGGAGATCCCAACTGAAGCTTTCTTT; d_gene: NA; abundance: NA; v_gene: TRBV27; j_gene: TRBJ1-1
CDR3aa: CSAKISSGGLTDTQYF; CDR3nt: TGCAGTGCTAAAATCTCTAGCGGGGGGCTCACAGATACGCAGTATTTT; d_gene: TRBD2; abundance: many; v_gene: TRBV20-1; j_gene: TRBJ2-3
CDR3aa: CASSYSTSGTGNEQFF; CDR3nt: TGTGCCAGCAGTTACTCGACTAGCGGGACAGGAAATGAGCAGTTCTTC; d_gene: TRBD2; abundance: few; v_gene: TRBV6-6; j_gene: TRBJ2-1
CDR3aa: CSAIPVDNTGELFF; CDR3nt: TGCAGTGCTATTCCGGTCGACAACACCGGGGAGCTGTTTTTT; d_gene: NA; abundance: NA; v_gene: TRBV20-1; j_gene: TRBJ2-2
CDR3aa: CASSWKVAYEQYF; CDR3nt: TGTGCCAGCAGTTGGAAGGTCGCCTACGAGCAGTACTTC; d_gene: NA; abundance: once; v_gene: TRBV12-3/TRBV12-4; j_gene: TRBJ2-7
CDR3aa: CASSLGGIGEAFF; CDR3nt: TGTGCCAGCAGCCTAGGCGGGATAGGTGAAGCTTTCTTT; d_gene: NA; abundance: NA; v_gene: TRBV14; j_gene: TRBJ1-1
CDR3aa: CASRPSSGGKETQYF; CDR3nt: TGTGCCAGCAGGCCCTCTAGCGGGGGGAAAGAGACCCAGTACTTC; d_gene: TRBD2; abundance: NA; v_gene: TRBV28; j_gene: TRBJ2-5